A single sample is the source of the 7 T cell receptor beta chains below, sequenced in a study of cytomegalovirus exposure and HLA in healthy donors. In the PCR, 60 Vbeta and 13 Jbeta primers were used. Only in-frame clones appear in the TCRdb table, and some are missing; sequencing was by immunoSEQ multiplex PCR. The sample has roughly 100,000 clones, around 76% seen once; the top ten hold more than 8%. Sequencing was done on a sample of PBMCs. The receptor set was obtained from a man aged 40-49 years in good health and CMV-seropositive.

The chain recombines TRBV19 with TRBJ2-3; 9 bases are shared with TRBD2. CDR1 and CDR2 from the germline V gene are LNHDA and SQIVND (reference sequence). The CDR3 has 15 amino acids. Trimming took 8 bases from V and 2 from J; bases not matched to a gene: 8. The CDR3 DNA follows: TGTGCCAGTTCGATAGCGGGGGCCCACACAGATACGCAGTATTTT. Encoded protein: CASSIAGAHTDTQYF.

The chain has TRBV11-2 and TRBJ1-1; the D gene is possibly TRBD1 (5 bases). The CDR3 contains 13 residues. Per the germline V gene, CDR1 is SGHAT and CDR2 is FQNNGV. V lost 7 bases and J lost 5, with 14 bases in between. The CDR3 protein is CASNPQGWTEAFF. CDR3 DNA sequence: TGTGCCAGCAACCCCCAGGGATGGACTGAAGCTTTCTTT.

The chain couples TRBV7-9 to TRBJ2-1; 10 positions agree with TRBD2. V gave up 7 bases and J gave up 7 bases; unmatched junction bases: 7. There are 14 residues in the CDR3. CDR1 and CDR2 from the germline V gene are SEHNR and FQNEAQ (reference sequence). Here the CDR3 reads CASTLAGAGNEQFF. The CDR3 nucleotides read TGTGCCAGCACTCTAGCGGGAGCGGGGAATGAGCAGTTCTTC.

A single count supports this clone. The chain joins TRBV2 to TRBJ2-1, with D possibly TRBD1 on 6 matching bases. The V gene's germline CDR1 is SNHLY and CDR2 FYNNEI. Trimming took 2 bases from V and 5 from J, leaving 13 bases between them. The CDR3 spans 15 residues. Written as DNA, the CDR3 is TGTGCCAGCAGTGAAAGTCGACAGGTTAACAATGAGCAGTTCTTC. Translation gives CASSESRQVNNEQFF.

The chain couples TRBV19 to TRBJ1-2, with D uncertain. The CDR3 has 15 residues. Germline assignment: CDR1 LNHDA and CDR2 SQIVND (reference sequence). With 0 bases removed from V and 1 base from J, the gap between germline ends came to 9 bases. The CDR3 spells CASSIDWRSNYGYTF. As DNA, the CDR3 is TGTGCCAGTAGTATAGATTGGAGGAGTAACTATGGCTACACCTTC.

The J gene is TRBJ2-2, the V gene TRBV21-1; the table's D call TRBD1 went unverified against the DNA. TRBV21-1 is termed a pseudogene. There are 15 residues in the CDR3. DNA for the CDR3: TGTGCCAGCAGCAAGAGACAGGGGTACACCGGGGAGCTGTTTTTT. As protein: CASSKRQGYTGELFF.

V and J are TRBV7-2 and TRBJ2-1; D is unclear. The CDR3 runs to 13 residues. The germline CDR1 and CDR2 sequences are SGHTA and FQGNSA. V was clipped by 3 bases and J by 3 bases, with 6 bases between them. The CDR3, as DNA: TGTGCCAGCAGCTTTCACGGCTACAATGAGCAGTTCTTC. This gives the protein CASSFHGYNEQFF.